The 11 T cell receptor beta chains presented below share a single source sample, sequenced in a study of shared clonotypes between healthy human individuals. Sequencing was performed with immunoSEQ multiplex PCR; in TCRdb, only in-frame clones are kept and a portion is missing. The sample contains 500,000 to 550,000 clones, around 96% of which appear only once. Source material: naive CD4+ T cells sorted from blood. Subset defined: CD45RA+ positively selected. The receptors here all came from a woman in her thirties in good health.

As regards this clone: This sample includes further DNA sequences coding for the same CDR3. The gene calls are TRBV19 and TRBJ2-1, with 8 bases matching TRBD2. V shed 1 base, J shed 2 bases, and the junction held 1 base outside the gene matches. This CDR3 has 15 amino acids. Germline-derived CDR1 and CDR2 are LNHDA and SQIVND (reference sequence). CDR3: CASSIAGGTYNEQFF. CDR3 in DNA: TGTGCCAGTAGTATAGCGGGAGGGACCTACAATGAGCAGTTCTTC.

This clone showed up just a few times. The chain uses TRBV9 and TRBJ2-2; 9 nucleotides line up with TRBD2. Germline assignment: CDR1 SGDLS and CDR2 YYNGEE. The CDR3 totals 16 residues. The J segment lost 9 bases and the V segment lost 3 bases, leaving 12 bases of the junction unmatched. The CDR3 spells CASSASTLLAGRELFF. The CDR3 DNA reads as TGTGCCAGCAGCGCCTCGACCCTCCTAGCGGGAAGGGAGCTGTTTTTT.

The chain uses TRBV11-2 and TRBJ2-7; 8 bases align to TRBD2. The junction had 26 bases not matched to a gene; V was cut back by 7 bases and J by 6 bases. The CDR3 loop spans 19 amino acids. From germline, CDR1 is SGHAT and CDR2 FQNNGV. The CDR3 sequence is CASTSNRPWQREPEGEQYF. Here the CDR3 DNA reads TGTGCCAGCACCTCTAATCGCCCCTGGCAGCGGGAGCCCGAGGGCGAGCAGTACTTC.

The chain employs TRBV19 and TRBJ2-7; perhaps TRBD2 as D (5 bases). This CDR3 contains 13 residues. The ends were cut back, 5 bases at V and 1 base at J, with 9 bases in the middle. Germline CDR1 is LNHDA and CDR2 is SQIVND (reference sequence). The CDR3 loop reads CASSRVASYEQYF. CDR3 bases: TGTGCCAGTAGTCGGGTAGCGTCCTACGAGCAGTACTTC.

The chain links TRBV28 to TRBJ2-1, with D hard to call. V was cut by 3 bases and J by 4 bases, with 10 bases left in between. The CDR3 is made up of 14 amino acids. Looked up from germline, CDR1 is MDHEN and CDR2 is SYDVKM. The CDR3 is CASSLLDQYNEQFF. The DNA for the CDR3 is TGTGCCAGCAGTTTGCTGGACCAGTACAATGAGCAGTTCTTC.

This clone was counted between two and nine times. The CDR3 DNA follows: TGTGCCAGTAGTGCCGAGGCGCTGGGGGGAGCCTACAATGAGCAGTTCTTC. This gives the protein CASSAEALGGAYNEQFF. This sequence joins TRBV19 and TRBJ2-1; perhaps TRBD2 as D (6 bases). The germline V gene encodes CDR1 LNHDA and CDR2 SQIVND (reference sequence). V was cut by 5 bases and J by 2 bases, with 19 bases left in between. The CDR3 loop spans 17 amino acids.

This rearrangement joins TRBV6-6 to TRBJ2-3; a weak D match, TRBD2 (6 bases). CDR3 length equals 14 residues. Trimming took 6 bases from V and 0 from J, leaving 10 bases between them. Germline V CDR1 and CDR2: MNHNY, SVGAGI (reference sequence). The CDR3 DNA is TGTGCCAGCAGGCGGGGAGGAAGCACAGATACGCAGTATTTT. Encoded protein: CASRRGGSTDTQYF.

This clone occurred once. The chain is built from TRBV19 and TRBJ1-1; D ambiguous. The CDR3 contains 13 residues. The V end was cut by 7 bases, the J end by 1 base, with 10 bases between. The germline V gene encodes CDR1 LNHDA and CDR2 SQIVND (reference sequence). The CDR3 sequence is CASKGVWNTEAFF. The CDR3, as DNA: TGTGCCAGTAAAGGAGTATGGAACACTGAAGCTTTCTTT.

The V and J genes are TRBV4-1 and TRBJ2-5, with 9 bases lining up with TRBD1. The J call may be incorrect, as the DNA end agrees better with TRBJ2-7. CDR1 is MGHRA, CDR2 YSYEKL, per germline. The CDR3 covers 15 residues. The CDR3 DNA reads as TGCGCCAGCAGCCTCGACAGGGGGGGTTTTTACGAGCAGTACTTC. Translating gives CASSLDRGGFYEQYF.

The rearrangement uses TRBV25-1 and TRBJ2-5; possible D gene TRBD2, 6 bases. The CDR3 contains 15 residues. V shed 3 bases and J shed 7 bases, with 18 bases lying between them. Germline CDR1 MGHDK, CDR2 SYGVNS. The CDR3: CASSDPGTPGGTQYF. CDR3 in DNA: TGTGCCAGCAGTGACCCCGGGACTCCTGGAGGGACCCAGTACTTC.

The rearrangement links TRBV15 to TRBJ2-7; unclear D gene. This CDR3 spans 17 amino acids. Germline CDR1 LNHNV, CDR2 YYDKDF (reference sequence). V dropped 0 bases and J dropped 5 bases, with 20 bases sitting between them. CDR3 DNA: TGTGCCACCAGCAGAGATGGGTACTCACTCCGTCTCCACGAGCAGTACTTC. The encoded protein is CATSRDGYSLRLHEQYF.